The 8 T cell receptor beta chains reported below all come from one sample, sequenced in a study of vaccination and CD4 T cells after COVID-19. These receptors' antigens are unknown. The Oncomine TCR Beta short-read assay was applied to DNA of cultured CD4+ T cells. From the PCR reads, TCRdb called clonotypes with MiXCR, one entry per CDR3 protein. Among about 3,700 distinct CDR3 sequences listed, roughly 21% were seen once. Treatment described: roughly 11-day PBMC culture with coronavirus spike peptide pools or control peptides (ViraFEST assay). Sequenced material: CD4+ T cells from blood, cultured in vitro. Receptors were obtained from a human donor who had recovered from COVID-19.

The CDR3 region has the DNA TGTGCCAGCAGCCAAGGTAGCGGGGGGGCCTATGCGAACATTCAGTACTTC. It yields the protein CASSQGSGGAYANIQYF. V is TRBV3-1 and J is TRBJ2-4; 11 bases fit TRBD2. CDR1 LGHDT and CDR2 YNNKEL come from the germline V gene (reference sequence). The CDR3 runs to 17 residues. Trimming at V came to 1 base and at J to 7 bases, leaving 9 bases not matched to a gene.

This clonotype was seen once. The V call is TRBV20-1, the J call TRBJ2-7; 8 bases are a match to TRBD1. The V gene's germline CDR1 is DFQATT and CDR2 SNEGSKA (reference sequence). The CDR3 covers 13 residues. Germline trimming cut 5 bases from V and 5 bases from J; bases unmatched to any gene: 8. The CDR3 sequence: CSAGQGAQDEQYF. The CDR3 DNA follows: TGCAGTGCTGGACAGGGTGCACAGGACGAGCAGTACTTC.

The rearrangement uses TRBV4-1 and TRBJ2-1; 11 positions match TRBD1. After removal of 0 bases from V and 7 bases from J, the junction contained 5 bases not matched to a gene. The CDR3 is made up of 16 amino acids. The germline CDR1 and CDR2 sequences are MGHRA and YSYEKL. CDR3 sequence: CASSQDRGQGENEQFF. DNA of the CDR3: TGCGCCAGCAGCCAAGATCGGGGACAGGGGGAGAATGAGCAGTTCTTC.

J is TRBJ2-1 and V is TRBV9; the match to TRBD2 covers 7 bases. Germline trimming cut 0 bases from V and 0 bases from J; bases unmatched to any gene: 9. This CDR3 comprises 18 residues. CDR1 and CDR2 from the germline V gene are SGDLS and YYNGEE. The CDR3 DNA sequence: TGTGCCAGCAGCGTAGTTGATAGCGGGTTCAGCTCCTACAATGAGCAGTTCTTC. This gives the protein CASSVVDSGFSSYNEQFF.

This chain joins TRBV18 and TRBJ1-2; 10 positions match TRBD1. This CDR3 comprises 14 residues. CDR1 is KGHSH and CDR2 is LQKENI in the germline V gene. The V segment lost 3 bases and the J segment 5 bases; nucleotides outside the gene matches: 3. CDR3 in DNA: TGTGCCAGCTCACCCGGGACAGGGGCGTATGGCTACACCTTC. Translated, it gives CASSPGTGAYGYTF.

The J gene is TRBJ2-7, the V gene TRBV5-1; TRBD2 aligns across 15 bases. CDR3 length: 19 residues. V lost 4 bases, J lost 7 bases, and 18 bases stayed unmatched. Per the germline V gene, CDR1 is SGHRS and CDR2 is YFSETQ. The CDR3 loop is CASSLEPFRTSGGGGEQYF. The CDR3 DNA reads TGCGCCAGCAGCCTCGAACCGTTCAGGACTAGCGGGGGGGGAGGTGAGCAGTACTTC.

There are a few counts of this clonotype. In nucleotides, the CDR3 is TGTGCCAGCAGCTTGGGCGGAGGACTGTCCTATGGCTACACCTTC. This translates into CASSLGGGLSYGYTF. J is TRBJ1-2 and V is TRBV5-5; no clear D gene. Trimming removed 0 bases at V and 4 bases at J, with 13 bases between. The germline CDR1 and CDR2 sequences are SGHKS and YYEKEE (reference sequence). CDR3 size: 15 residues.

This clonotype has only a few counts. The CDR3 protein is CASTSLVPSNYGYTF. CDR3 coding DNA: TGTGCCAGCACCTCTCTCGTTCCCTCCAACTATGGCTACACCTTC. V gene TRBV12-3 or TRBV12-4 combines with J gene TRBJ1-2; no firm D call. This CDR3 comprises 15 residues. Trimming left V 7 bases short and J 2 bases short, with 17 bases between.